This entry features one T cell receptor beta chain sequence. Its target is not known. CDR3 length: 15 residues. Germline V gives CDR1 SEHNR, CDR2 FQNEAQ (reference sequence). V gave up 5 bases and J gave up 4 bases, with 17 bases separating them. TCRdb's copy holds only in-frame clones and misses some; the assay was immunoSEQ multiplex PCR. The table shows approximately 50,000 clones, with 70% to 85% occurring only once. This record belongs to a study of radiotherapy plus CTLA-4 blockade in lung cancer. Study in general: Objective responses were observed in around 17% of patients, and disease control was achieved by over 30%.

The study, taken as a whole, reports: Among blood TCR repertoires after radiotherapy plus ipilimumab, tumor-derived clones expanded. Best predicting response, reportedly, were early blood T cell clone dynamics, with interferon-beta.

CTLA-4 blockade using ipilimumab, together with focal radiation, was received by patients with chemo-refractory metastatic non-small-cell lung cancer. The chain links TRBV7-9 to TRBJ1-1, with D possibly matching TRBD1 (6 bases). The input for sequencing was peripheral blood, taken from a patient treated with radiotherapy plus ipilimumab. The TCR was taken from a human donor with non-small cell lung cancer whose response to radiotherapy plus ipilimumab could not be evaluated. In DNA form, the CDR3 reads TGTGCCAGCAGCCCAAGGGGAGGGGGGGGCACTGAAGCTTTCTTT. It codes for CASSPRGGGGTEAFF.